Following are 23 T cell receptor beta chains from one sample sequenced in a study of blood T cell repertoires in COVID-19. This table comes from immunoSEQ multiplex PCR, and its TCRdb copy is limited to in-frame clones, with some not included. The repertoire holds 200,000 or so clones, with roughly 80% as singletons. The sample taken for sequencing was peripheral blood. The receptors here all came from a man aged 60 to 69 with active or convalescent COVID-19.

The chain uses TRBV18 and TRBJ1-3; D not certain. The CDR3 covers 16 residues. Trimming left V 1 base short and J 0 bases short, with 10 bases between. The germline V gene encodes CDR1 KGHSH and CDR2 LQKENI. CDR3 nucleotides: TGTGCCAGCTCACCACAAGGCGGAGACTCTGGAAACACCATATATTTT. It codes for CASSPQGGDSGNTIYF.

V and J are TRBV6-5 and TRBJ2-5, with D unresolved. CDR1 and CDR2 from the germline V gene are MNHEY and SVGAGI. The V and J ends lost 8 bases and 4 bases respectively, with 11 bases between them. The CDR3 is made up of 12 amino acids. CDR3 sequence: CASCPEPETQYF. CDR3 DNA sequence: TGTGCCAGCTGCCCGGAGCCAGAGACCCAGTACTTC.

The gene calls are TRBV3-1 (or the pseudogene TRBV3-2) and TRBJ1-2, with D unclear. The CDR3 has 14 residues. Germline values: CDR1 LGHDT, CDR2 YNNKEL (reference sequence). Trimming stripped 4 bases from V and 8 bases from J, with 17 bases between. The CDR3 is CASSLKGGDPGYTF. The CDR3 region has the DNA TGTGCCAGCAGCCTTAAGGGCGGGGATCCGGGCTACACCTTC.

This clone showed up just a few times. The V and J genes are TRBV4-1 and TRBJ2-5; 9 bases are a match to TRBD1. V lost 4 bases, J lost 4 bases, and 13 bases stayed unmatched. CDR3 size: 17 residues. Germline loops: CDR1 MGHRA, CDR2 YSYEKL. The DNA for the CDR3 is TGCGCCAGCAGCCCCTCCCGGAACAGGGGGCGCGGAGAGACCCAGTACTTC. As protein: CASSPSRNRGRGETQYF.

V and J are TRBV29-1 and TRBJ1-4; possible D gene TRBD1, 5 bases. Trimming pared 4 bases from V and 5 bases from J, leaving 14 bases between. The CDR3 has 14 amino acids. The germline CDR1 and CDR2 sequences are SQVTM and ANQGSEA. CDR3 region: CSVAATALNEKLFF. The CDR3 bases are TGCAGCGTTGCCGCGACAGCCCTGAATGAAAAACTGTTTTTT.

The chain recombines TRBV20-1 with TRBJ1-5; D unresolved. The V and J ends lost 5 bases and 4 bases respectively, with 6 bases between them. Germline V lookup: CDR1 DFQATT, CDR2 SNEGSKA (reference sequence). The CDR3 contains 11 residues. DNA for the CDR3: TGCAGTGCTGCGGGGAATCAGCCCCAGCATTTT. The encoded protein is CSAAGNQPQHF.

The V call is TRBV11-2, the J call TRBJ1-6; 8 nucleotides match TRBD1. CDR3 length: 17 residues. In germline, CDR1 is SGHAT, CDR2 FQNNGV. With V trimmed by 4 bases and J by 6 bases, 11 bases remained unmatched. CDR3 in amino acids: CASSSQGANRVNSPLHF. The DNA of the CDR3 is TGTGCCAGCAGCTCCCAGGGGGCGAACAGAGTTAATTCACCCCTCCACTTT.

The chain combines TRBV9 with TRBJ2-3; no definite D call. CDR1 SGDLS and CDR2 YYNGEE come from the germline V gene. The CDR3 loop spans 17 amino acids. V was trimmed by 0 bases and J by 4 bases, leaving 18 bases between them. CDR3 region: CASSVAPGRPIPDTQYF. The CDR3, as DNA: TGTGCCAGCAGCGTAGCCCCAGGTCGGCCGATACCAGATACGCAGTATTTT.

The chain combines TRBV19 with TRBJ1-1; weak D call: TRBD1 (6 bases). The ends were cut back, 8 bases at V and 0 bases at J, with 13 bases in the middle. This CDR3 has 14 amino acids. The germline CDR1 and CDR2 sequences are LNHDA and SQIVND (reference sequence). The CDR3 sequence: CASSFYRVNTEAFF. The CDR3 nucleotides read TGTGCCAGTTCCTTTTACAGGGTGAACACTGAAGCTTTCTTT.

V and J are TRBV6-4 and TRBJ2-5, with D perhaps matching TRBD2 (5 bases). The V and J ends lost 6 bases and 6 bases respectively, with 23 bases between them. Germline V CDR1 and CDR2: MRHNA, SNTAGT. The CDR3 extends over 16 amino acids. CDR3 region: CASRRAPPRDWKTQYF. The CDR3 DNA reads TGTGCCAGCAGGAGGGCACCCCCCCGTGACTGGAAGACCCAGTACTTC.

The CDR3 sequence: CASSAGETAKETQYF. The CDR3 bases are TGTGCCAGCTCAGCAGGGGAGACAGCCAAAGAGACCCAGTACTTC. This chain uses TRBV18 with TRBJ2-5; D possibly corresponds to TRBD1 (6 bases). V lost 5 bases and J lost 3, with 16 bases in between. This CDR3 has 15 residues. Germline CDR1 is KGHSH and CDR2 is LQKENI.

The chain employs TRBV4-3 and TRBJ2-5, with D possibly TRBD2 on 6 matching bases. This CDR3 has 13 amino acids. Looked up from germline, CDR1 is LGHNA and CDR2 is YSLEER. The V end was cut by 2 bases, the J end by 5 bases, with 9 bases between. CDR3 residues: CASSQRLAETQYF. CDR3 coding DNA: TGCGCCAGCAGCCAACGGCTAGCGGAGACCCAGTACTTC.

The chain has TRBV5-4 and TRBJ1-5; D is unresolved. The CDR3 covers 15 residues. Trimming removed 0 bases from V and 5 bases from J, with 12 bases in between. CDR1 and CDR2 (germline): SGHNT, YYREEE (reference sequence). The CDR3 DNA reads TGTGCCAGCAGCTTGGACGGAGAACCCGATCAGCCCCAGCATTTT. Translated: CASSLDGEPDQPQHF.

The chain carries TRBV27 and TRBJ1-6; D is unclear. CDR3 length: 14 residues. Between the trimmed V and J ends, which lost 5 bases and 5 bases, there was a span of 10 bases. Per the germline V gene, CDR1 is MNHEY and CDR2 is SMNVEV (reference sequence). In nucleotides, the CDR3 is TGTGCCAGCAGTCGATTCGGAGATAATTCACCCCTCCACTTT. As protein: CASSRFGDNSPLHF.

V usage is TRBV25-1 and J usage is TRBJ1-6, with 10 bases identical to TRBD1. Looked up from germline, CDR1 is MGHDK and CDR2 is SYGVNS. There are 17 residues in the CDR3. Unmatched junction bases numbered 9, after V lost 3 bases and J lost 7 bases. The CDR3 sequence: CASSDPTTGGWNSPLHF. The CDR3 nucleotides read TGTGCCAGCAGTGACCCGACGACAGGGGGCTGGAATTCACCCCTCCACTTT.

Here the CDR3 DNA reads TGTGCCAACTCCAAAATGAACACTGAAGCTTTCTTT. Residues: CANSKMNTEAFF. The V gene is TRBV12-3 or TRBV12-4, the J gene TRBJ1-1; D call uncertain. This CDR3 contains 12 residues. V gave up 10 bases and J gave up 0 bases, with 9 bases separating them.

The chain is built from TRBV3-1 (or the pseudogene TRBV3-2) and TRBJ2-7; D unresolved. V lost 2 bases, J lost 5 bases, and 13 bases lay in between. The CDR3 extends over 14 amino acids. CDR1 LGHDT and CDR2 YNNKEL come from the germline V gene (reference sequence). The CDR3 DNA sequence: TGTGCCAGCAGCCAATATGGCTTCTCGAACGAGCAGTACTTC. Translating gives CASSQYGFSNEQYF.

This clone was detected only a few times. Other DNA sequences of this sample code for an identical CDR3. The rearrangement links TRBV28 to TRBJ1-2; 9 nucleotides align to TRBD1. Germline lookup yields CDR1 MDHEN and CDR2 SYDVKM. This CDR3 region has 14 residues. V trimming: 6 bases; J trimming: 0 bases; junction bases outside the gene matches: 2. The CDR3 coding sequence is TGTGCCAGCAGCCGGGACAGGGCTAACTATGGCTACACCTTC. Amino acids: CASSRDRANYGYTF.

The chain recombines TRBV5-1 with TRBJ1-1, with D unresolved. Germline V gene data show CDR1 as SGHRS and CDR2 as YFSETQ. The CDR3 runs to 14 residues. Trimming took 3 bases from V and 7 from J, leaving 16 bases between them. DNA for the CDR3: TGCGCCAGCAGCTCCTCAGCTGCAGGAGGTGAAGCTTTCTTT. It is translated as CASSSSAAGGEAFF.

The V gene is TRBV28, the J gene TRBJ2-7; 7 positions agree with TRBD1. The germline gives CDR1 MDHEN, CDR2 SYDVKM. Trimming took 8 bases from V and 6 from J; bases not matched to a gene: 10. CDR3 length: 13 residues. As DNA, the CDR3 is TGTGCCAGCGTGGGGACAGTCTGGGGCGAGCAGTACTTC. Its translation is CASVGTVWGEQYF.

V gene TRBV4-2 combines with J gene TRBJ2-7; tentatively, D is TRBD1 (7 bases). This CDR3 contains 15 residues. V was cut by 0 bases and J by 6 bases, with 15 bases left in between. CDR1 is LGHNA, CDR2 YNFKEQ, per germline. The CDR3 protein is CASSQDLEGAGEQYF. In DNA, the CDR3 is TGTGCCAGCAGCCAAGACCTGGAGGGGGCCGGCGAGCAGTACTTC.

A single count supports this clone. The chain couples TRBV7-2 to TRBJ2-5; no clear D gene. The CDR3 totals 15 residues. V gave up 1 base and J gave up 0 bases, with 9 bases separating them. Germline CDR1 SGHTA, CDR2 FQGNSA. In nucleotides, the CDR3 is TGTGCCAGCAGCTTAGGAATCGGGTACCAAGAGACCCAGTACTTC. Encoded protein: CASSLGIGYQETQYF.

V gene TRBV7-6 combines with J gene TRBJ1-4, with a weak D call TRBD1 (5 bases). The germline V gene has CDR1 SGHVS and CDR2 FNYEAQ. This CDR3 contains 15 residues. The germline V and J ends were trimmed by 0 bases and 4 bases, with 9 bases remaining between them. The CDR3 DNA reads as TGTGCCAGCAGCTTAGCAGGGGCGCTTAATGAAAAACTGTTTTTT. It encodes CASSLAGALNEKLFF.